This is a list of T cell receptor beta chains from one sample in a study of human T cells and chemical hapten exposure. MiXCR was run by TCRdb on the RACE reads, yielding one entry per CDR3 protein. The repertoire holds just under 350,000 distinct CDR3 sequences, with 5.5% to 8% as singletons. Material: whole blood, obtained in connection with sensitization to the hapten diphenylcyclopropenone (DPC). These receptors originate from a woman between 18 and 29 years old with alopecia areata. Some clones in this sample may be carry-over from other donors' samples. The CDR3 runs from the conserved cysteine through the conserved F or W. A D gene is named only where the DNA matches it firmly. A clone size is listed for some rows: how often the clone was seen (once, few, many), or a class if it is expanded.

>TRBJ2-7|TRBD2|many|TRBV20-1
TGCAGTGCTAGAGGAAGCGGGACCCCCTACGAGCAGTACTTC
CSARGSGTPYEQYF
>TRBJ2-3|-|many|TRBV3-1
TGTGCCTTCCGAAACGTTCGCCTATCCGGGTACACAGATACGCAGTATTTT
CAFRNVRLSGYTDTQYF
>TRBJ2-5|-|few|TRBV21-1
TGTGCCAGCAGCCTCCAGTACAGGGAAGAAGAAGAGACCCAGTACTTC
CASSLQYREEEETQYF
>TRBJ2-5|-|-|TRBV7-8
TGTGCCAGCAGCTTAGAGGTGGGACCGGAGACCCAGTACTTC
CASSLEVGPETQYF
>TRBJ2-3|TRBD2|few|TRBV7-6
TGTGCCAGCAGCATTAGCGGGGGGGCCGCAGATACGCAGTATTTT
CASSISGGAADTQYF
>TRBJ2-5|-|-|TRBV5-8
TGTGCCAGCAGCTTGCTCCGGGGGCCTGGGGAAGAGACCCAGTACTTC
CASSLLRGPGEETQYF
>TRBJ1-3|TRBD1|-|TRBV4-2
TGTGCCAGCAGCCAAGTGACAGGGTTGGGAAACACCATATATTTT
CASSQVTGLGNTIYF
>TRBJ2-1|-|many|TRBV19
TGTGCCAGCCAGGCCCCCGGTTTAGGGGATGAGCAGTTCTTC
CASQAPGLGDEQFF
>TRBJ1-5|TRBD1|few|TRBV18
TGTGCCAGCTCACCAGACAGGGGGAGCAATCAGCCCCAGCATTTT
CASSPDRGSNQPQHF
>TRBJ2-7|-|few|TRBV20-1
TGCAGTGCTAGGGAAGATTCTGAAACCTACGAGCAGTACTTC
CSAREDSETYEQYF
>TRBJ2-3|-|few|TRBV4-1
TGCGCCAGCAGCCAAGATCTTGGGGGTGGCAAAATCACAGATACGCAGTATTTT
CASSQDLGGGKITDTQYF
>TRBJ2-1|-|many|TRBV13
TGTGCCAGCAGCCCCCCCCCAGCGCCGCTTTACAATGAGCAGTTCTTC
CASSPPPAPLYNEQFF
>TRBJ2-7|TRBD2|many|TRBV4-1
TGCGCCAGCAGCCAAGATGGCGGGGGTATCACCTACGAGCAGTACTTC
CASSQDGGGITYEQYF
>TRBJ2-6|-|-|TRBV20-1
TGCAGTGCTAGAGGGGTTGGGGCCAACGTCCTGACTTTC
CSARGVGANVLTF
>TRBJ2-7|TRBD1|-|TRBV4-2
TGTGCCAGCAGCCCGCCCGGACAGGAATCCTACGAGCAGTACTTC
CASSPPGQESYEQYF
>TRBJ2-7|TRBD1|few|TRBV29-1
TGCAGCGTGGCCGGGACAGGGGGCGCTTACGAGCAGTACTTC
CSVAGTGGAYEQYF
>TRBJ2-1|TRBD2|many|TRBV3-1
TGTGCCAGCAGCCCTTTTACTAGCGGGGGGCTGAGGAACAATGAGCAGTTCTTC
CASSPFTSGGLRNNEQFF
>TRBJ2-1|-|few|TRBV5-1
TGCGCCAGCAGTCTGGTGGGGGGCAGCTACAATGAGCAGTTCTTC
CASSLVGGSYNEQFF
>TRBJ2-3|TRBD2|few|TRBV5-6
TGTGCCAGCAGCTTTAGGACTAGCGGGGGGAGCCTCCGCCCAGATACGCAGTATTTT
CASSFRTSGGSLRPDTQYF
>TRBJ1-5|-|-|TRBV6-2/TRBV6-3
TGTGCCAGCAACGAGGCAGGACGGGGGCGGCCCCAGCATTTT
CASNEAGRGRPQHF
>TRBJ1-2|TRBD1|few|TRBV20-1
TGCAGTGCTAGAGGCCCGGGACAGGGTGTGAATGGCTACACCTTC
CSARGPGQGVNGYTF
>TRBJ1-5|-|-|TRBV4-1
TGCGCCAGCAGCCAAGGCTACGGGGTAAGCAATCAGCACCAGCATTTT
CASSQGYGVSNQHQHF
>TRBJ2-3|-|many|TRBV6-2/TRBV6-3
TGTGCCAGCAGTTACTCTCGGTCGGGGACTCCGACTGGAGATACGCAGTATTTT
CASSYSRSGTPTGDTQYF
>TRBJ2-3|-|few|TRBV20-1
TGCAGTGCTAGGTTGTTAAGGGGCACAGATACGCAGTATTTT
CSARLLRGTDTQYF
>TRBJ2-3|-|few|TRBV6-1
TGTGCCAGCAGTGAATTGGTTAGCACAGATACGCAGTATTTT
CASSELVSTDTQYF
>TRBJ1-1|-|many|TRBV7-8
TGTGCCAGCAGCTCATCACCCCTGTGGGCTTTCTTT
CASSSSPLWAFF
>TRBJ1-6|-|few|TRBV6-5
TGTGCCAGCAGTTACTCTGGGACAAATAATTCACCCCTCCACTTT
CASSYSGTNNSPLHF
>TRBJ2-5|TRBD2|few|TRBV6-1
TGTGCCAGCAGTGACGGACTAGCGGGGGTTGGTTGGGAAGAGACCCAGTACTTC
CASSDGLAGVGWEETQYF
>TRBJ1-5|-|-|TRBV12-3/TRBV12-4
TGTGCCAGCAGTCCTACCCGGGTCAAGCCCCAGCATTTT
CASSPTRVKPQHF
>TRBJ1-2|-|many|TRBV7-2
TGTGCCAGCAGCTTAGGGGGCACGAAAGCTAACTATGGCTACACCTTC
CASSLGGTKANYGYTF
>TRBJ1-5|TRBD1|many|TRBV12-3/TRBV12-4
TGTGCCAGCAGTCTTGACAGGGGATCTCAGCCCCAGCATTTT
CASSLDRGSQPQHF
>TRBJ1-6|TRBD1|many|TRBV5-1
TGCGCCAGCAGCTCGGGACAGGGGGATTCACCCCTCCACTTT
CASSSGQGDSPLHF
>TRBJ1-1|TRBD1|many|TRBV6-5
TGTGCCAGCAGTGAGACAGGGATACCTGAAGCTTTCTTT
CASSETGIPEAFF
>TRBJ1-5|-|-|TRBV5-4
TGTGCCAGCAGCTTGGATAAGGGTCGGCAGCCCCAGCATTTT
CASSLDKGRQPQHF
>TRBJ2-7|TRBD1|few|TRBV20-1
TGCAGTGCTAGACCGGGACAGGGGTACGAGCAGTACTTC
CSARPGQGYEQYF
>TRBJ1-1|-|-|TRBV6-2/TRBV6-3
TGTGCCAGCCCGCATATCGCTGAAGCTTTCTTT
CASPHIAEAFF
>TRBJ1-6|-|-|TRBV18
TGTGCCAGCTCACCAAGGGACACTAATTCACCCCTCCACTTT
CASSPRDTNSPLHF
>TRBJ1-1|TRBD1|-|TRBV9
TGTGCCAGCAATAGACAGGGTTGGACTGAAGCTTTCTTT
CASNRQGWTEAFF
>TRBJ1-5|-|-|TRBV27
TGTGCCAGCAGTAATTACCCGGGGGTCAGCAATCAGCCCCAGCATTTT
CASSNYPGVSNQPQHF
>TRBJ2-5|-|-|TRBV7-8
TGTGCCAGCAGTCCCCATGATTGGGCTCAAGAGACCCAGTACTTC
CASSPHDWAQETQYF
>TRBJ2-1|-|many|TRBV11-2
TGTGCCAGCAGCTCCCGACTAGTGGCCTACAATGAGCAGTTCTTC
CASSSRLVAYNEQFF
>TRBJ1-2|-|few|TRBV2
TGTGCCAGCAGTGATCCTAACTATGGCTACACCTTC
CASSDPNYGYTF
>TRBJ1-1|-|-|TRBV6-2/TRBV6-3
TGTGCCAGCAGCCGACAGGTACATCCTAACACTGAAGCTTTCTTT
CASSRQVHPNTEAFF
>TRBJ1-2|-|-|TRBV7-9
TGTGCCAGCAGCTTAGTGGCAGGGGACTATGGCTACACCTTC
CASSLVAGDYGYTF
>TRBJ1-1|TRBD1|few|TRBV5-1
TGCGCCAGCAGCTCATCCTTACAGGGGAAAAACACTGAAGCTTTCTTT
CASSSSLQGKNTEAFF
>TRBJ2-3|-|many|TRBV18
TGTGCCAGCTCATCCCGGGACCCAGATACGCAGTATTTT
CASSSRDPDTQYF